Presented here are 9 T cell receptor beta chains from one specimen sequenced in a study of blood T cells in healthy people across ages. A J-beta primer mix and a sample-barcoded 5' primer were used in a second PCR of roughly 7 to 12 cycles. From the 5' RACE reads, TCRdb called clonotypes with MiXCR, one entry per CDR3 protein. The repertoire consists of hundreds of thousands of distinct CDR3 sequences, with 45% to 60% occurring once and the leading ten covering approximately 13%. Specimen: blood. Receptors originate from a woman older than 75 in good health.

The CDR3 spells CASSDGPRDEQYF. DNA of the CDR3: TGTGCCAGCAGCGATGGGCCCCGGGACGAGCAGTACTTC. The chain combines TRBV4-2 with TRBJ2-7, with D unresolved. The germline V gene has CDR1 LGHNA and CDR2 YNFKEQ. The V gene lost 5 bases and the J gene lost 5 bases, with 13 bases spanning the gap. CDR3 length: 13 residues.

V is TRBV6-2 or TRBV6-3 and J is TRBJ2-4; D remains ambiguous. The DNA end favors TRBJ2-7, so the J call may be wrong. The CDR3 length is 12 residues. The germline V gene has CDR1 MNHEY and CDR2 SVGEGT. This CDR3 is CASSYVGREQYF. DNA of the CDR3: TGTGCCAGCAGTTACGTCGGGCGCGAGCAGTACTTC.

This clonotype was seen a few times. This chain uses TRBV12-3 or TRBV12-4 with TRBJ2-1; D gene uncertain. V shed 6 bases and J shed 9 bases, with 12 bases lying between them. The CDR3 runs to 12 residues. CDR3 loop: CASRGLEREQFF. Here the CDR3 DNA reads TGTGCCAGCAGGGGGTTGGAGCGTGAGCAGTTCTTC.

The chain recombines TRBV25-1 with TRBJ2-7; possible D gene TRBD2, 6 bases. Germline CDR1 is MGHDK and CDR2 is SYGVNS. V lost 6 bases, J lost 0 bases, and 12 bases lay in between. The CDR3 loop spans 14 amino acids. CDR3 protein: CASRGAGSSYEQYF. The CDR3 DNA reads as TGTGCCAGCAGAGGGGCGGGAAGCTCCTACGAGCAGTACTTC.

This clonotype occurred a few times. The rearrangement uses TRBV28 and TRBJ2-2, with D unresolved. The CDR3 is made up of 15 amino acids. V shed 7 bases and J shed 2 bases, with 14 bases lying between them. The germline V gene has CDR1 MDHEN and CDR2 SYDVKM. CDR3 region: CASKRDTLNTGELFF. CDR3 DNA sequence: TGTGCCAGCAAAAGAGACACTCTAAACACCGGGGAGCTGTTTTTT.

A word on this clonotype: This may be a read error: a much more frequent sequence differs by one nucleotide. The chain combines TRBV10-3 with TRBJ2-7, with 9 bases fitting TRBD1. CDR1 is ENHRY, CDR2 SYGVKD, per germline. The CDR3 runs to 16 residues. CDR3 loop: CAISVRDRDGSCEQYF. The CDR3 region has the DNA TGTGCCATCAGTGTTAGGGACAGGGACGGGTCCTGCGAGCAGTACTTC.

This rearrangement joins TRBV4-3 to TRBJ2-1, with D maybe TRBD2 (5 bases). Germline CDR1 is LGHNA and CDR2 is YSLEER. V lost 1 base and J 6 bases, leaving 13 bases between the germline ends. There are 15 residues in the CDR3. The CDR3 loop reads CASSQVGLRSNEQFF. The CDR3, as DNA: TGCGCCAGCAGCCAAGTAGGACTGAGGTCCAATGAGCAGTTCTTC.

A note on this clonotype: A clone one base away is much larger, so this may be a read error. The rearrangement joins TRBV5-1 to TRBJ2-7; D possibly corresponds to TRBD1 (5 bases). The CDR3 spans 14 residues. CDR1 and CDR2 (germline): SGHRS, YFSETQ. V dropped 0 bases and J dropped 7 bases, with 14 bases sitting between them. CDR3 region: CASSLDRHDGEQYF. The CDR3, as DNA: TGCGCCAGCAGCTTGGACAGGCACGACGGTGAGCAGTACTTC.

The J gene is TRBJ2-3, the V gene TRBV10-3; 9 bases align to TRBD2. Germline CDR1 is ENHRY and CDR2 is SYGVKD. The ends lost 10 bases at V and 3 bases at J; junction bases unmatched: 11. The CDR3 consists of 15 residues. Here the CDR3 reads CASWDPSGNTDTQYF. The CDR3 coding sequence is TGTGCCAGCTGGGACCCTAGCGGGAATACAGATACGCAGTATTTT.